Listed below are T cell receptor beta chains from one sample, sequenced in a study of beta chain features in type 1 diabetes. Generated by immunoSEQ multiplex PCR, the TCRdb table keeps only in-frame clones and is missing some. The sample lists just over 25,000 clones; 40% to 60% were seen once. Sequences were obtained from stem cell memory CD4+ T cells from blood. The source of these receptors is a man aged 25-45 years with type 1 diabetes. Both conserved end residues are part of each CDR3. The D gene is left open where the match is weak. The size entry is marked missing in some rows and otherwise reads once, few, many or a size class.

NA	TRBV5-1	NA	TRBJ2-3	TGCGCCAGCAGCCTGGGCGACAATGGGGATACGCAGTATTTT	CASSLGDNGDTQYF
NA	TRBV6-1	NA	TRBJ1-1	TGTGCCAGCAGTGAAGCGGGCAAATCGAACACTGAAGCTTTCTTT	CASSEAGKSNTEAFF
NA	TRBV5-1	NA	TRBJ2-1	TGCGCCAGCAGCTTGGCACCGGGTGAGGCCTACAATGAGCAGTTCTTC	CASSLAPGEAYNEQFF
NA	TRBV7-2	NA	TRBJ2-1	TGTGCCAGCAGCGACAGTAGCGGCTACAATGAGCAGTTCTTC	CASSDSSGYNEQFF
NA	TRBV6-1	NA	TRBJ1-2	TGTGCCAGCAGCCCAATTGCAACAGGGAACTATGGCTACACCTTC	CASSPIATGNYGYTF
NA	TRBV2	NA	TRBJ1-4	TGTGCCAGCAGACAGGGAGCTAAAAAACTGTTTTTT	CASRQGAKKLFF
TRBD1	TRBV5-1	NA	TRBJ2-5	TGCGCCAGCAGCTTGGGACAGGGGGCCCAAGAGACCCAGTACTTC	CASSLGQGAQETQYF
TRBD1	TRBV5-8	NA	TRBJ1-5	TGTGCCAGCAGCGAACAAACAGGGGGCTATCAGCCCCAGCATTTT	CASSEQTGGYQPQHF
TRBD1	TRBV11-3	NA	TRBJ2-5	TGTGCCAGCAGCTTAGGACAGGGAGAGACCCAGTACTTC	CASSLGQGETQYF
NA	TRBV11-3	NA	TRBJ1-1	TGTGCCAGCAGCTTCTCAGGGGCCGCTTCGGCTTTCTTT	CASSFSGAASAFF
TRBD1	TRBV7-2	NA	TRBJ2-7	TGTGCCAGCAGTTTGACCCGGGACAGGGGGAGATACGAGCAGTACTTC	CASSLTRDRGRYEQYF
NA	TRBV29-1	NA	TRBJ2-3	TGCAGCGTTGTGTCGGGGTGGGATACGCAGTATTTT	CSVVSGWDTQYF
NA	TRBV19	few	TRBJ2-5	TGTGCCAGTTATGAGACCCAGTACTTC	CASYETQYF
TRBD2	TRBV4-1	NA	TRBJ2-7	TGCGCCAGCAGCCAAGATCGTAGCGGGGGCCTCCGCTACGAGCAGTACTTC	CASSQDRSGGLRYEQYF
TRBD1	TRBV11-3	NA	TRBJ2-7	TGTGCCAGCATCCTGGGACAGGCACTGTACGAGCAGTACTTC	CASILGQALYEQYF
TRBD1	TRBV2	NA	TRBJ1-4	TGTGCCACCGCGGGACAGGTGGTTGAAAAACTGTTTTTT	CATAGQVVEKLFF
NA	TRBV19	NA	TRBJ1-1	TGTGCCAGTAGTCCCCGCCTAGGCACTGAAGCTTTCTTT	CASSPRLGTEAFF
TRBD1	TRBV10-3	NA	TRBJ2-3	TGTGCCATCAGAGTCGGAGGACAGGGGATGGGGAGCACAGATACGCAGTATTTT	CAIRVGGQGMGSTDTQYF
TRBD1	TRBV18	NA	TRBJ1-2	TGTGCCAGCTCACCATCGGGACAGGGAGACGGCTACACCTTC	CASSPSGQGDGYTF
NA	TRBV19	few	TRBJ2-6	TGTGCCAGTACCGACAGTGGTGGGGCCAACGTCCTGACTTTC	CASTDSGGANVLTF
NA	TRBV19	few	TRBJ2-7	TGTGCCAGTAGTATATCCCGGTACCTCGAGCAGTACTTC	CASSISRYLEQYF
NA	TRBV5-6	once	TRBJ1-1	TGTGCCAGCAGCTTGAAGAGGATTGAAGCTTTCTTT	CASSLKRIEAFF
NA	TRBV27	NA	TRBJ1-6	TGTGCCAGCTGGGAGGCCAGTTCACCCCTCCACTTT	CASWEASSPLHF
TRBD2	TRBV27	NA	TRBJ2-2	TGTGCCAGCAGTTCTCTAGCGGGGGGGCATGGCGGGGAGCTGTTTTTT	CASSSLAGGHGGELFF
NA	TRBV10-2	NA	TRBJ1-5	TGCGCCAGCAGTGAGTCGGGGCAGGGAGGAAGCAATCAGCCCCAGCATTTT	CASSESGQGGSNQPQHF
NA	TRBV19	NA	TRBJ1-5	TGTGCCAGTAGCCACGAGGGAAGCAATCAGCCCCAGCATTTT	CASSHEGSNQPQHF
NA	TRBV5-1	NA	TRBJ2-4	TGCGCCAGCACTGGAACAGGAGCCAAAAACATTCAGTACTTC	CASTGTGAKNIQYF
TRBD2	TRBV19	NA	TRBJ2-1	TGTGCCAGTAGTATAGATCTAGCGGGATCCTACAATGAGCAGTTCTTC	CASSIDLAGSYNEQFF
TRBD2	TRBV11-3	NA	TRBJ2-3	TGTGCCAGCAGCTTAAGGCGGGAGGGCCTCGCAGATACGCAGTATTTT	CASSLRREGLADTQYF
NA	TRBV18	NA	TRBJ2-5	TGTGCCAGCTCACGAGCAGGCCACCAAGAGACCCAGTACTTC	CASSRAGHQETQYF
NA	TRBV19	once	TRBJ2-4	TGTGCCAGTAGTGCCACTACCCTTCTGGCCAAAAACATTCAGTACTTC	CASSATTLLAKNIQYF
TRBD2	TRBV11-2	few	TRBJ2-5	TGTGCCAGCAGCCCGCACCTCGGGGGGTTCGAGACCCAGTACTTC	CASSPHLGGFETQYF
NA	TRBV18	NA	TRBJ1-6	TGTGCCAGCACGAAAGAGGGTAAGGGATCGGATTCACCCCTCCACTTT	CASTKEGKGSDSPLHF
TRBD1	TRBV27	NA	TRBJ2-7	TGTGCCAGCAAGCTGCCAGGGGGAGCGCAGCAGTACTTC	CASKLPGGAQQYF
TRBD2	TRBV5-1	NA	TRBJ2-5	TGCGCCAGCAGCTCAGATAGACTAGCGGGGTTGGAGACCCAGTACTTC	CASSSDRLAGLETQYF
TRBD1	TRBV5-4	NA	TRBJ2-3	TGTGCCAGCAGCTTGTCGCAGGGGGCAGATACGCAGTATTTT	CASSLSQGADTQYF
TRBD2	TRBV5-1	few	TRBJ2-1	TGCGCCAGCAGCCCCGGGGGGATCTCCTACAATGAGCAGTTCTTC	CASSPGGISYNEQFF
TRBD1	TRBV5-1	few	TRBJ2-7	TGCGCCAGCAGCTTATCAACAGGGGACGGATTCTACGAGCAGTACTTC	CASSLSTGDGFYEQYF
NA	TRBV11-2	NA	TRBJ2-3	TGTGCCAGCAGCTTAAGGGACAACCTTGATACGCAGTATTTT	CASSLRDNLDTQYF
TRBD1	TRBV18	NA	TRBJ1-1	TGTGCCAGCTCACCTGCTGGGACAGGGGGCCTGAACACTGAAGCTTTCTTT	CASSPAGTGGLNTEAFF
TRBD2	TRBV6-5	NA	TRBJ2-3	TGTGCCAGCAGATTAGCGGGAGGTGGCGCAGATACGCAGTATTTT	CASRLAGGGADTQYF
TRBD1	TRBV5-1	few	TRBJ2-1	TGCGCCAGCAGCCCGGGACAGGGGTTGAAGAGTGAGCAGTTCTTC	CASSPGQGLKSEQFF
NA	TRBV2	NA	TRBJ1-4	TGTGCCAGCACCCGACGGGCAACTAATGAAAAACTGTTTTTT	CASTRRATNEKLFF
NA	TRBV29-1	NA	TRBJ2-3	TGCAGCGTGGCCAGGGTAGGGGGCACAGATACGCAGTATTTT	CSVARVGGTDTQYF
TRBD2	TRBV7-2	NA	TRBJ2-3	TGTGCCAGCAGCTTACGACTAGCGGGAGGTGGCACAGATACGCAGTATTTT	CASSLRLAGGGTDTQYF
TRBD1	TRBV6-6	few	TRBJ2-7	TGTGCCAGCAGTTACGGGGACAGCTACGAGCAGTACTTC	CASSYGDSYEQYF
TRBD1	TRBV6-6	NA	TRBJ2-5	TGTGCCAGCAGTTACTCCGGGACAGGTGAAGAGACCCAGTACTTC	CASSYSGTGEETQYF
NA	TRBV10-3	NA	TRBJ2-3	TGTGCCATCAGTGATCGGGGGGCAAGAGGCACAGATACGCAGTATTTT	CAISDRGARGTDTQYF
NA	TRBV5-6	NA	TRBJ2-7	TGTGCCAGCAGCCACCAACAGGGCTACGAGCAGTACTTC	CASSHQQGYEQYF
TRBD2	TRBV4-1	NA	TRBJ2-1	TGCGCCAGCAGCCAAGATAGCGGGTACAATGAGCAGTTCTTC	CASSQDSGYNEQFF
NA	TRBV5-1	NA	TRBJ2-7	TGCGCCAGCAGCTTGGCGGGCGACAGCCGCTCCTACGAGCAGTACTTC	CASSLAGDSRSYEQYF
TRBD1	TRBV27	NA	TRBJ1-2	TGTGCCAGCAGTTTCGGGACAGGGAGTGCTAACTATGGCTACACCTTC	CASSFGTGSANYGYTF
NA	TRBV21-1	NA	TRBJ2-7	TGTGCCAGCAGCAAAAAGTTAGAAAGGGACAGGGGCTACGAGCAGTACTTC	CASSKKLERDRGYEQYF
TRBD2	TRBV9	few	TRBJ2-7	TGTGCCAGCAGCCCGACTAGCGGACTATACGAGCAGTACTTC	CASSPTSGLYEQYF
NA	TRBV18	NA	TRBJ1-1	TGTGCCAGCTCACCAGCCACAGGGTTGGGAAACACTGAAGCTTTCTTT	CASSPATGLGNTEAFF
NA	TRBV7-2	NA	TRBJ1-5	TGTGCCAGCAGCTTAGTTAGCGGAAGATTTAGCAATCAGCCCCAGCATTTT	CASSLVSGRFSNQPQHF
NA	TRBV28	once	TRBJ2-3	TGTGACAGCAGTTTATCATTGGCCCAGGGCACAGATACGCAGTATTTT	CDSSLSLAQGTDTQYF